This paragraph covers one TCR beta chain sequence. Antigen specificity is unknown. Vbeta (60) and Jbeta (13) primers were used in the PCR. The data were produced by immunoSEQ multiplex PCR, yet TCRdb's version contains in-frame clones alone and is incomplete. The profile shows about 200,000 clones, 83% of them singletons. The CDR3 extends over 17 amino acids. J gave up 3 bases and V 3 bases, and 13 bases lay outside the gene matches. Germline V lookup: CDR1 SGHTA, CDR2 FQGTGA. This specimen comes from a study of cytomegalovirus exposure and HLA in healthy donors. General study findings and limits: Exclusion as indistinguishable affected some V segments, including TRBV6-2 and TRBV6-3. It was reported that TCR beta sequences correctly inferred the HLA-A and HLA-B alleles for most subjects.

Sequenced input: PBMCs. V usage is TRBV7-3 and J usage is TRBJ2-7; 8 bases fit TRBD2. The source of this sequence is a girl aged 10 to 17 in good health and CMV-seronegative. In nucleotides, the CDR3 is TGTGCCAGCAGCTTCGCCCTGGGATCGGGAGGGAACTACGAGCAGTACTTC. Translated, it gives CASSFALGSGGNYEQYF.